These 29 T cell receptor beta chains came from one sample sequenced in a study of T cell responses to AZD1222 COVID-19 vaccine. Sequenced by immunoSEQ multiplex PCR; TCRdb stores in-frame clones only, minus some. The table lists about 120,000 clones, approximately 85% of them singletons. The sequencing here drew on peripheral blood, taken on day 0 of AZD1222 vaccination. The receptors stem from an adult in good health.

This chain uses TRBV3-1 (or the pseudogene TRBV3-2) with TRBJ1-1; D is undetermined. Germline assignment: CDR1 LGHDT and CDR2 YNNKEL (reference sequence). Trimming pared 4 bases from V and 0 bases from J, leaving 12 bases between. This CDR3 spans 15 amino acids. In DNA form, the CDR3 reads TGTGCCAGCAGCCCCCGTGCGCGTCTGAACACTGAAGCTTTCTTT. The encoded protein is CASSPRARLNTEAFF.

The V gene is TRBV6-1, the J gene TRBJ1-6; TRBD1 might be the D (5 bases). V was shortened by 1 base and J by 5 bases, with 9 bases between the two germline ends. CDR1 is MNHNS, CDR2 SASEGT, per germline. This CDR3 contains 15 residues. The CDR3 DNA sequence: TGTGCCAGCAGTGAAGGGGGCTCAAATAATTCACCCCTCCACTTT. Translating it yields CASSEGGSNNSPLHF.

There are a few counts of this clone. The J gene is TRBJ2-2, the V gene TRBV19, with 10 bases fitting TRBD2. The CDR3 is 15 amino acids. J lost 3 bases, V lost 10 bases, and 8 bases had no gene match. Germline V CDR1 and CDR2: LNHDA, SQIVND (reference sequence). CDR3 bases: TGTGCCACCCTCCTAGCGGGGGCGGACACCGGGGAGCTGTTTTTT. Protein product: CATLLAGADTGELFF.

The chain joins TRBV7-9 to TRBJ2-7; a possible D gene is TRBD1 (6 bases). The CDR3 sequence is 15 residues long. Germline assignment: CDR1 SEHNR and CDR2 FQNEAQ (reference sequence). The V end lost 3 bases, the J end lost 1 base, and 13 bases lay between the germline ends. CDR3 DNA: TGTGCCAGCAGCTTGCAGGGGATTCGGTCCTACGAGCAGTACTTC. Translating it yields CASSLQGIRSYEQYF.

This rearrangement joins TRBV7-7 to TRBJ2-1; unclear D gene. The CDR3 extends over 15 amino acids. Germline lookup yields CDR1 SSHAT and CDR2 FNYEAQ (reference sequence). The germline V and J ends were trimmed by 5 bases and 3 bases, with 14 bases remaining between them. For the CDR3, the DNA is TGTGCCAGCAGCCCCGGGTGGGCCAGCTACAATGAGCAGTTCTTC. Residues: CASSPGWASYNEQFF. The whole variable domain, filled in from reference TRBV7-7 and TRBJ2-1, reads GAGVSQSPRYKVTKRGQDVTLRCDPISSHATLYWYQQALGQGPEFLTYFNYEAQPDKSGLPSDRFSAERPEGSISTLTIQRTEQRDSAMYRCASSPGWASYNEQFFGPGTRLTVL.

This chain joins TRBV6-5 and TRBJ1-5, with 9 bases matching TRBD1. The V gene end was trimmed by 8 bases and the J gene end by 6 bases; junction bases not matched to a gene: 8. Germline values: CDR1 MNHEY, CDR2 SVGAGI. The CDR3 spans 14 residues. The CDR3 bases are TGTGCCAGCGGCTACAGGGGGCAGGGTCAGCCCCAGCATTTT. This gives the protein CASGYRGQGQPQHF.

CDR3 residues: CASSSYSNQPQHF. The CDR3 DNA follows: TGTGCCAGCAGCTCGTATAGCAATCAGCCCCAGCATTTT. The chain has TRBV5-6 and TRBJ1-5; D is ambiguous. Trimming shortened V by 3 bases and J by 0 bases, and 4 bases separated the two germline ends. The CDR3 has 13 residues. Germline lookup yields CDR1 SGHDT and CDR2 YYEEEE.

The gene calls are TRBV5-6 and TRBJ2-7; 7 bases line up with TRBD1. Germline assignment: CDR1 SGHDT and CDR2 YYEEEE. The CDR3 sequence is 14 residues long. J was trimmed by 7 bases and V by 4 bases; bases with no gene match: 11. DNA for the CDR3: TGTGCCAGCAGCCAAAGGGCAGGGGGACGTGAGCAGTACTTC. Translation: CASSQRAGGREQYF.

This clone was seen only a few times. The chain couples TRBV10-3 to TRBJ1-2, with 7 bases aligning to TRBD1. V lost 10 bases, J lost 0 bases, and 11 bases stayed unmatched. Germline lookup yields CDR1 ENHRY and CDR2 SYGVKD. The CDR3 covers 15 residues. CDR3 loop: CATYSQGLANYGYTF. In DNA, the CDR3 is TGTGCCACCTACTCACAGGGGCTAGCTAACTATGGCTACACCTTC.

The J gene is TRBJ1-3, the V gene TRBV9; D remains ambiguous. Germline CDR1 is SGDLS and CDR2 is YYNGEE. CDR3 size: 18 residues. V lost 0 bases to trimming and J lost 0 bases, with 16 bases between them. The CDR3 reads CASSVGADPNDSGNTIYF. DNA for the CDR3: TGTGCCAGCAGCGTAGGTGCAGATCCTAATGACTCTGGAAACACCATATATTTT. Filled out from reference TRBV9 and TRBJ1-3, the complete variable domain reads DSGVTQTPKHLITATGQRVTLRCSPRSGDLSVYWYQQSLDQGLQFLIQYYNGEERAKGNILERFSAQQFPDLHSELNLSSLELGDSALYFCASSVGADPNDSGNTIYFGEGSWLTVV.

CDR3 coding DNA: TGTGCCAGCAGTCGGGGACAGGCAGCAATCTATGGCTACACCTTC. This encodes CASSRGQAAIYGYTF. The chain has TRBV28 and TRBJ1-2, with 8 bases identical to TRBD1. Germline CDR1 and CDR2: MDHEN and SYDVKM. The ends lost 5 bases at V and 4 bases at J; junction bases unmatched: 9. CDR3 length: 15 amino acids.

V is TRBV13 and J is TRBJ1-6; no reliable D call. The V end was cut by 4 bases, the J end by 5 bases, with 6 bases between. The CDR3 loop spans 13 amino acids. The V gene's germline CDR1 is PRHDT and CDR2 FYEKMQ (reference sequence). As DNA, the CDR3 is TGTGCCAGCAGCTCAGTGGATAATTCACCCCTCCACTTT. As protein: CASSSVDNSPLHF.

The chain joins TRBV5-1 to TRBJ1-6; D remains unclear. Deletions cut 5 bases from V and 8 bases from J, with 17 bases between. The CDR3 consists of 15 residues. CDR1 is SGHRS and CDR2 is YFSETQ in the germline V gene. CDR3 DNA: TGCGCCAGCAGTCGGTCCGCGTCGCTCGATTCACCCCTCCACTTT. Translated: CASSRSASLDSPLHF.

This clone showed up just once. The chain is built from TRBV5-1 and TRBJ2-7, with D maybe TRBD2 (5 bases). The length of the CDR3 is 14 residues. Trimming took 4 bases from V and 7 from J, leaving 18 bases between them. Germline CDR1 and CDR2: SGHRS and YFSETQ. The CDR3 DNA reads TGCGCCAGCAGCCAAACCAGAGCGGACGGGGAGCAGTACTTC. Its protein product is CASSQTRADGEQYF.

The gene calls are TRBV5-4 and TRBJ2-5; the D call may be TRBD1 or TRBD2 (5 bases each). CDR1 SGHNT and CDR2 YYREEE come from the germline V gene (reference sequence). The CDR3 contains 15 residues. Between the trimmed V and J ends, which lost 4 bases and 5 bases, there was a span of 18 bases. Here the CDR3 DNA reads TGTGCCAGCAGCCCCTCTTTAGAGGGACGGGAGACCCAGTACTTC. Translating gives CASSPSLEGRETQYF.

V is TRBV12-3 or TRBV12-4 and J is TRBJ1-4; D call uncertain. The CDR3 is 12 amino acids. V lost 3 bases to trimming and J lost 4 bases, with 3 bases between them. CDR3 in DNA: TGTGCCAGCAGTTTTAGTAATGAAAAACTGTTTTTT. It codes for CASSFSNEKLFF.

The CDR3 spells CASSLPGQGNEKLFF. Here the CDR3 DNA reads TGTGCCAGCAGTTTACCGGGACAGGGAAATGAAAAACTGTTTTTT. The chain carries TRBV28 and TRBJ1-4; 9 positions match TRBD1. Unmatched junction bases numbered 3, after V lost 2 bases and J lost 5 bases. CDR3 size: 15 residues. Germline-derived CDR1 and CDR2 are MDHEN and SYDVKM. Full variable domain (missing parts from reference TRBV28 and TRBJ1-4): DVKVTQSSRYLVKRTGEKVFLECVQDMDHENMFWYRQDPGLGLRLIYFSYDVKMKEKGDIPEGYSVSREKKERFSLILESASTNQTSMYLCASSLPGQGNEKLFFGSGTQLSVL.

The chain employs TRBV6-5 and TRBJ2-7; TRBD2 is a possible D gene (5 bases). The germline V gene has CDR1 MNHEY and CDR2 SVGAGI. The ends were cut back, 9 bases at V and 2 bases at J, with 11 bases in the middle. The CDR3 spans 12 residues. CDR3 nucleotide sequence: TGTGCCAGTGGAGGCCTAACCTACGAGCAGTACTTC. Translation: CASGGLTYEQYF.

This clone was seen once. This sequence joins TRBV6-5 and TRBJ2-1; 16 positions match TRBD2. Germline V gene data show CDR1 as MNHEY and CDR2 as SVGAGI. J was trimmed by 5 bases and V by 6 bases; bases with no gene match: 1. There are 15 residues in the CDR3. The CDR3 region has the DNA TGTGCCAGCAGGGGACTAGCGGGGGGGGACAATGAGCAGTTCTTC. It translates to CASRGLAGGDNEQFF.

This clone appeared a single time. The V and J genes are TRBV3-1 (or the pseudogene TRBV3-2) and TRBJ2-2; 7 nucleotides line up with TRBD1. Per the germline V gene, CDR1 is LGHDT and CDR2 is YNNKEL (reference sequence). V lost 3 bases, J lost 5 bases, and 6 bases stayed unmatched. The CDR3 contains 15 residues. The CDR3: CASSQGTVSTGELFF. The CDR3 DNA reads TGTGCCAGCAGCCAGGGGACAGTGTCTACCGGGGAGCTGTTTTTT.

This chain joins TRBV6-6 and TRBJ1-2; TRBD1 might be the D (5 bases). The V gene's germline CDR1 is MNHNY and CDR2 SVGAGI (reference sequence). Deletions cut 5 bases from V and 2 bases from J, with 9 bases between. This CDR3 has 13 residues. Here the CDR3 reads CASSPGVNYGYTF. The DNA for the CDR3 is TGTGCCAGCAGTCCGGGGGTCAACTATGGCTACACCTTC.

There are a few counts of this clone. The V gene is TRBV4-1, the J gene TRBJ1-5; no clear D gene. The V gene lost 2 bases and the J gene lost 0 bases, with 5 bases spanning the gap. Germline values: CDR1 MGHRA, CDR2 YSYEKL. This CDR3 comprises 14 residues. Here the CDR3 reads CASSQWISNQPQHF. In DNA, the CDR3 is TGCGCCAGCAGCCAATGGATTAGCAATCAGCCCCAGCATTTT.

The chain joins TRBV5-4 to TRBJ1-6, with D perhaps matching TRBD1 (6 bases). Germline assignment: CDR1 SGHNT and CDR2 YYREEE (reference sequence). V was clipped by 5 bases and J by 1 base, with 10 bases between them. CDR3 length: 15 residues. The CDR3 region is CASRPDRSYNSPLHF. DNA for the CDR3: TGTGCCAGCAGACCTGACAGGTCCTATAATTCACCCCTCCACTTT.

The chain joins TRBV7-3 to TRBJ1-2; perhaps TRBD1 as D (6 bases). Per the germline V gene, CDR1 is SGHTA and CDR2 is FQGTGA. This CDR3 region has 14 residues. The germline V and J ends were trimmed by 5 bases and 8 bases, with 18 bases remaining between them. This CDR3 reads CASSPNAGAGGYTF. CDR3 nucleotide sequence: TGTGCCAGCAGCCCAAATGCGGGGGCGGGCGGCTACACCTTC.

The gene calls are TRBV12-3 or TRBV12-4 and TRBJ1-2, with 10 bases identical to TRBD1. V lost 3 bases, J lost 7 bases, and 2 bases stayed unmatched. The CDR3 has 13 amino acids. The CDR3 nucleotides read TGTGCCAGCAGTTTCGGGACAGGGGCTGGCTACACCTTC. Amino acids: CASSFGTGAGYTF.

The V and J genes are TRBV28 and TRBJ1-1; 9 nucleotides match TRBD1. Germline CDR1 is MDHEN and CDR2 is SYDVKM. With V trimmed by 2 bases and J by 8 bases, 0 bases remained unmatched. The CDR3 runs to 12 residues. In DNA, the CDR3 is TGTGCCAGCAGTTTAGGGACAGGGGAAGCTTTCTTT. It specifies CASSLGTGEAFF.

V and J are TRBV5-4 and TRBJ2-1, with 13 bases lining up with TRBD2. Trimming removed 4 bases from V and 6 bases from J; junction bases left unmatched: 7. The CDR3 loop spans 16 amino acids. In germline, CDR1 is SGHNT, CDR2 YYREEE (reference sequence). The CDR3 nucleotides read TGTGCCAGCAGCCCCGGGGGGACTAGCGGGATCAATGAGCAGTTCTTC. It yields the protein CASSPGGTSGINEQFF.

The chain is built from TRBV7-9 and TRBJ2-1, with D perhaps assigned TRBD1 or TRBD2 (5 bases each). The V end was cut by 1 base, the J end by 7 bases, with 8 bases between. Germline CDR1 is SEHNR and CDR2 is FQNEAQ (reference sequence). CDR3 length: 13 residues. The CDR3 nucleotides are TGTGCCAGCAGCTTAGGGTGGGGGAATGAGCAGTTCTTC. Translating gives CASSLGWGNEQFF.

This chain joins TRBV7-9 and TRBJ2-5; TRBD2 is a possible D gene (5 bases). CDR3 length: 16 amino acids. Trimming took off 5 bases at V and 5 bases at J, with 21 bases between the two ends. Germline CDR1 and CDR2: SEHNR and FQNEAQ (reference sequence). Here the CDR3 reads CASSHNLRVGDETQYF. Written as DNA, the CDR3 is TGTGCCAGCAGCCACAACCTGCGGGTGGGAGACGAGACCCAGTACTTC.